Listed below are T cell receptor beta chains from one sample, sequenced in a study of T-cell reconstitution after alpha-beta-depleted transplantation in children. TCRdb used MiXCR to reprocess the PCR reads, holding one entry per CDR3 protein. The sample records a few hundred thousand distinct CDR3 sequences, 10% being singletons. This material consisted of PBMCs from the stem cell graft donor, taken from the stem cell graft. The receptors originated from a human donor who donated a stem cell graft to a child with acute lymphoblastic leukemia. CDR3s include the opening cysteine and the closing phenylalanine or tryptophan. A D gene is named only where the DNA matches it firmly. Rows give clone size only sometimes, using once, few, many, or a class for an expanded clone.

size: .
D: TRBD1
J: TRBJ1-5
V: TRBV7-9
CDR3: CASSLTTGRQPQHF
DNA: TGTGCCAGCAGCCTTACGACAGGGCGCCAGCCCCAGCATTTT

size: many
D: TRBD2
J: TRBJ2-7
V: TRBV7-2
CDR3: CASSFIATSGSSYEQYF
DNA: TGTGCCAGCAGCTTTATCGCCACCAGCGGGAGCTCCTACGAGCAGTACTTC

size: .
D: .
J: TRBJ1-3
V: TRBV7-9
CDR3: CASSPNRDSGNTIYF
DNA: TGTGCCAGCAGCCCTAACAGGGATTCAGGAAACACCATATATTTT

size: .
D: .
J: TRBJ2-1
V: TRBV7-2
CDR3: CAISRVSAGRNEQFF
DNA: TGTGCCATCAGCCGCGTGTCTGCGGGAAGGAATGAGCAGTTCTTC

size: many
D: .
J: TRBJ2-1
V: TRBV18
CDR3: CASSPENAEQFF
DNA: TGTGCCAGCTCACCAGAGAACGCTGAGCAGTTCTTC

size: .
D: TRBD2
J: TRBJ2-1
V: TRBV6-2/TRBV6-3
CDR3: CASSLAGGPTNEQFF
DNA: TGTGCCAGCAGTTTAGCGGGAGGCCCCACCAATGAGCAGTTCTTC

size: many
D: .
J: TRBJ2-7
V: TRBV27
CDR3: CASRSGYEQYF
DNA: TGTGCCAGCAGGTCGGGGTACGAGCAGTACTTC

size: few
D: .
J: TRBJ1-1
V: TRBV20-1
CDR3: CSARGWDTEAFF
DNA: TGCAGTGCTAGAGGATGGGATACTGAAGCTTTCTTT

size: many
D: TRBD1
J: TRBJ1-2
V: TRBV29-1
CDR3: CSVSTGDYGYTF
DNA: TGCAGCGTCTCTACAGGGGACTATGGCTACACCTTC

size: .
D: .
J: TRBJ1-2
V: TRBV27
CDR3: CASISSIGYTF
DNA: TGTGCCAGCATTTCCTCGATTGGCTACACCTTC

size: few
D: TRBD1
J: TRBJ1-3
V: TRBV7-2
CDR3: CASRYTSGTGMRGLLSGNTIYF
DNA: TGTGCCAGCAGATATACTTCCGGGACAGGGATGAGAGGCCTCTTGTCTGGAAACACCATATATTTT

size: few
D: .
J: TRBJ2-7
V: TRBV5-1
CDR3: CASSPGVLYEQYF
DNA: TGCGCCAGCAGCCCTGGGGTCCTCTACGAGCAGTACTTC

size: many
D: TRBD2
J: TRBJ2-7
V: TRBV7-9
CDR3: CASSSPGLAGGEQYF
DNA: TGTGCCAGCAGCTCTCCGGGACTAGCGGGAGGCGAGCAGTACTTC

size: .
D: .
J: TRBJ2-1
V: TRBV20-1
CDR3: CSARVSGYNEQFF
DNA: TGCAGTGCTAGAGTTAGCGGATACAATGAGCAGTTCTTC

size: .
D: TRBD2
J: TRBJ2-7
V: TRBV15
CDR3: CATSRDNGGDEQYF
DNA: TGTGCCACCAGCAGAGATAATGGGGGGGACGAGCAGTACTTC

size: .
D: .
J: TRBJ2-5
V: TRBV5-1
CDR3: CASSLDLWETQYF
DNA: TGCGCCAGCAGCTTGGATCTTTGGGAGACCCAGTACTTC

size: .
D: .
J: TRBJ2-7
V: TRBV28
CDR3: CAGSFVGQAHYEQYF
DNA: TGTGCCGGCAGTTTTGTTGGACAAGCCCATTACGAGCAGTACTTC

size: .
D: .
J: TRBJ1-1
V: TRBV27
CDR3: CASRGTFAAFF
DNA: TGTGCCAGCAGGGGGACTTTCGCAGCTTTCTTT

size: few
D: .
J: TRBJ2-3
V: TRBV14
CDR3: CASSQVGLAASTDTQYF
DNA: TGTGCCAGCAGCCAAGTAGGGCTTGCGGCAAGCACAGATACGCAGTATTTT

size: many
D: .
J: TRBJ2-5
V: TRBV5-1
CDR3: CASRGSETQYF
DNA: TGCGCCAGCAGGGGGAGTGAGACCCAGTACTTC

size: few
D: .
J: TRBJ2-1
V: TRBV12-3/TRBV12-4
CDR3: CASNSWGPHNEQFF
DNA: TGTGCCAGCAATTCTTGGGGACCGCACAATGAGCAGTTCTTC

size: .
D: .
J: TRBJ1-2
V: TRBV20-1
CDR3: CSARDGAGMSYGYTF
DNA: TGCAGTGCTAGAGATGGGGCAGGGATGAGCTATGGCTACACCTTC

size: .
D: .
J: TRBJ1-2
V: TRBV5-1
CDR3: CASSLGQNLYGYTF
DNA: TGCGCCAGCAGCTTGGGGCAGAACCTCTATGGCTACACCTTC

size: many
D: .
J: TRBJ1-4
V: TRBV7-9
CDR3: CASRLQGTNEKLFF
DNA: TGTGCCAGCAGACTACAGGGTACTAATGAAAAACTGTTTTTT

size: .
D: TRBD2
J: TRBJ2-7
V: TRBV3-1
CDR3: CASSQEGGDSDYEQYF
DNA: TGTGCCAGCAGCCAAGAGGGGGGGGATAGCGACTACGAGCAGTACTTC

size: few
D: .
J: TRBJ2-1
V: TRBV7-2
CDR3: CASSLARNNEQFF
DNA: TGTGCCAGCAGCTTAGCCAGGAACAATGAGCAGTTCTTC

size: many
D: TRBD2
J: TRBJ2-5
V: TRBV12-3/TRBV12-4
CDR3: CASSWSTSGQETQYF
DNA: TGTGCCAGCAGTTGGAGCACTAGCGGACAAGAGACCCAGTACTTC